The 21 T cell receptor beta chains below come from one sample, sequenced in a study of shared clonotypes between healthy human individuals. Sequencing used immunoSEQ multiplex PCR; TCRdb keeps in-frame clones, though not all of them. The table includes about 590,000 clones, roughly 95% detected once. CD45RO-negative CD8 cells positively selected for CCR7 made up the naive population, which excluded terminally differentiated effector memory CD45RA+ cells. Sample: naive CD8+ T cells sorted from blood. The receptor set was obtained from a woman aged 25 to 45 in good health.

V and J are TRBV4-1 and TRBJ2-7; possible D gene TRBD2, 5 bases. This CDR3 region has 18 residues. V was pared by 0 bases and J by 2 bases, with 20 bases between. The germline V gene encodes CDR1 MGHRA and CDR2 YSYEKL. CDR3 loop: CASSQEPYEGEVTYEQYF. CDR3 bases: TGCGCCAGCAGCCAAGAACCCTATGAGGGTGAGGTGACCTACGAGCAGTACTTC.

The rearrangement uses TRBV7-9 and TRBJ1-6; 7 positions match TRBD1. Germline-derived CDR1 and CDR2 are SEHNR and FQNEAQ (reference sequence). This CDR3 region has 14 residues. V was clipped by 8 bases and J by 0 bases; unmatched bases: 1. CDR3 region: CASDRVSYNSPLHF. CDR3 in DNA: TGTGCCAGCGACAGGGTCTCCTATAATTCACCCCTCCACTTT.

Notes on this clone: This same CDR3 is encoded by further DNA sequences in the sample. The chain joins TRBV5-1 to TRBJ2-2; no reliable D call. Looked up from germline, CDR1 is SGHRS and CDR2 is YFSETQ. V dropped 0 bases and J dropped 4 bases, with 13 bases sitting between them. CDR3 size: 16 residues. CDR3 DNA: TGCGCCAGCAGCTTGGTGGGAACTGGTGGCACCGGGGAGCTGTTTTTT. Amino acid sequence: CASSLVGTGGTGELFF.

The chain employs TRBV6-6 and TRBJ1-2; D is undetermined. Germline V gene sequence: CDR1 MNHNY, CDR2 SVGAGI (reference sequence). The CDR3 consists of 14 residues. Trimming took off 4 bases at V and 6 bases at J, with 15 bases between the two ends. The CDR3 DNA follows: TGTGCCAGCAGTTCCCTCACGATTGCGGATGGCTACACCTTC. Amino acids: CASSSLTIADGYTF.

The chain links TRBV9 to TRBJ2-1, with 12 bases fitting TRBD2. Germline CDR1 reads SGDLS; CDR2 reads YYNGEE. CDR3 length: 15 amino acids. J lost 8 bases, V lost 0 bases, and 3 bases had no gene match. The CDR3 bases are TGTGCCAGCAGCGTAGGTCGGACTAGCGGGGATGAGCAGTTCTTC. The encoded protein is CASSVGRTSGDEQFF.

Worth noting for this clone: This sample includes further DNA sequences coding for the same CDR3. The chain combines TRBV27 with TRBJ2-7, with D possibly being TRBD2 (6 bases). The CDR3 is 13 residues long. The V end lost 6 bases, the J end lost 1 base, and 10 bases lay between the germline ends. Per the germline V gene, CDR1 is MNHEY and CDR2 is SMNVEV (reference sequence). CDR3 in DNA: TGTGCCAGCAGCCGGGACTTATCCTACGAGCAGTACTTC. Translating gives CASSRDLSYEQYF.

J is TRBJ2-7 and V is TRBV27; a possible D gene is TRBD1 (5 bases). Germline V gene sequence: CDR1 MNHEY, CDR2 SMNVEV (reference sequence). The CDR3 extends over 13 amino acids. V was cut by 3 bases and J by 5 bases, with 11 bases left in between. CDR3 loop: CASSFRGWDEQYF. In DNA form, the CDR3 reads TGTGCCAGCAGTTTTAGGGGTTGGGACGAGCAGTACTTC.

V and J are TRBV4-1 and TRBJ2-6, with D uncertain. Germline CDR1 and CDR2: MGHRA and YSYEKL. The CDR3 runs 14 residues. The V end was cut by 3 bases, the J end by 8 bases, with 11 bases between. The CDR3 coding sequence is TGCGCCAGCAGCCACCGGTCCGGGTCCAACGTCCTGACTTTC. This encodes CASSHRSGSNVLTF.

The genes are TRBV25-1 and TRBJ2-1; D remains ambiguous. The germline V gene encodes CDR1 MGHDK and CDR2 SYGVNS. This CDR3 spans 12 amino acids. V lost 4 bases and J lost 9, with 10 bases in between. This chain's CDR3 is CASSVMASEQFF. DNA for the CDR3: TGTGCCAGCAGTGTCATGGCTTCTGAGCAGTTCTTC.

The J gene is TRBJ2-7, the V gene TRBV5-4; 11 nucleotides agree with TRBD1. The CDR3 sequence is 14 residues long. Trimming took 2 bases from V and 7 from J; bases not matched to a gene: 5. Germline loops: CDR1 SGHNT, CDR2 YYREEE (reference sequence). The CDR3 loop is CASSFGQGAVEQYF. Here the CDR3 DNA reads TGTGCCAGCAGCTTTGGACAGGGGGCGGTTGAGCAGTACTTC.

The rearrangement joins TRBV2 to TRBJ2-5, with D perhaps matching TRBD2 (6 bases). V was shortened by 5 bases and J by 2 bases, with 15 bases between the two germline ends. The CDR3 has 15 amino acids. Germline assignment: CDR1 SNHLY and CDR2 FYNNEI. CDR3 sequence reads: CASSTGRDQQETQYF. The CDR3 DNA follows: TGTGCCAGCAGTACGGGGCGGGACCAACAAGAGACCCAGTACTTC.

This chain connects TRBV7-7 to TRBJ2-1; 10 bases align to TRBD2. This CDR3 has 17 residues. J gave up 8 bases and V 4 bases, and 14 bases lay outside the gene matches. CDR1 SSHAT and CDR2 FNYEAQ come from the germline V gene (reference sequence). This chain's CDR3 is CASSSKPGLARFDEQFF. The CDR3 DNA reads TGTGCCAGCAGCTCCAAACCGGGACTAGCGAGGTTCGATGAGCAGTTCTTC.

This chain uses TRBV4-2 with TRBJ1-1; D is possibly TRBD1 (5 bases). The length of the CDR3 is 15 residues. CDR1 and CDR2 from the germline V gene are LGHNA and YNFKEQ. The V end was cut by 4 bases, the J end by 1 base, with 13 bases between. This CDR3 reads CASSRDGGGNTEAFF. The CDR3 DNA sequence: TGTGCCAGCAGCCGAGATGGTGGGGGGAACACTGAAGCTTTCTTT.

This chain's CDR3 is CASSPATEAGELFF. CDR3 sequence (DNA): TGTGCCAGCAGCCCCGCGACGGAAGCCGGGGAGCTGTTTTTT. The genes are TRBV14 and TRBJ2-2; D unclear. The CDR3 is made up of 14 amino acids. V gave up 4 bases and J gave up 6 bases, with 12 bases separating them. CDR1 is SGHDN, CDR2 FVKESK, per germline.

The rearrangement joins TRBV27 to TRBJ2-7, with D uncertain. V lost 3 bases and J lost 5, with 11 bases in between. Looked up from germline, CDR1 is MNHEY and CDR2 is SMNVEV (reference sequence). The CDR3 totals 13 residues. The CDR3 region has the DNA TGTGCCAGCAGTTTCATAGGGCCCCACGAGCAGTACTTC. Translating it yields CASSFIGPHEQYF.

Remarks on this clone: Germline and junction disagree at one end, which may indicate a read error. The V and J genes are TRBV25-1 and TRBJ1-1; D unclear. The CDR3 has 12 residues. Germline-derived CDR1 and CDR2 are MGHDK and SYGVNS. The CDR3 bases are TGTGCTAGCAGTACGAGTGGGACTGAAGCTTTCTTT. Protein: CASSTSGTEAFF.

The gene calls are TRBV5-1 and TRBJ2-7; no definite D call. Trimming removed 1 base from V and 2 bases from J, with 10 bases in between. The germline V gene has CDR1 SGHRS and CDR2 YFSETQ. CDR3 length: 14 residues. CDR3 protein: CASSLRPFTYEQYF. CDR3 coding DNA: TGCGCCAGCAGCTTGCGCCCATTTACCTACGAGCAGTACTTC.

In DNA form, the CDR3 reads TGTGCCACCAGCTCCGGGAAGGGGGTGGGCGGGGAGCTGTTTTTT. This codes for CATSSGKGVGGELFF. The rearrangement joins TRBV15 to TRBJ2-2, with D possibly TRBD1 on 6 matching bases. With 5 bases removed from V and 7 bases from J, the gap between germline ends came to 17 bases. CDR1 is LNHNV and CDR2 is YYDKDF in the germline V gene (reference sequence). This CDR3 has 15 residues.

CDR3 protein: CASSPGGLFF. CDR3 bases: TGTGCCAGCAGCCCGGGGGGATTGTTTTTT. This rearrangement joins TRBV28 to TRBJ1-4; TRBD1 is a possible D gene (5 bases). The CDR3 totals 10 residues. The V end was cut by 6 bases, the J end by 15 bases, with 11 bases between. CDR1 is MDHEN and CDR2 is SYDVKM in the germline V gene.

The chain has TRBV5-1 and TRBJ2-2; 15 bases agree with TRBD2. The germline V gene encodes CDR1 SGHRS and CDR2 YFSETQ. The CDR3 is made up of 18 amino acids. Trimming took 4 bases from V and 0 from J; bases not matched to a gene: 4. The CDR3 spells CASSPGTSGRPNTGELFF. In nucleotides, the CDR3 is TGCGCCAGCAGCCCCGGGACTAGCGGGAGGCCGAACACCGGGGAGCTGTTTTTT.

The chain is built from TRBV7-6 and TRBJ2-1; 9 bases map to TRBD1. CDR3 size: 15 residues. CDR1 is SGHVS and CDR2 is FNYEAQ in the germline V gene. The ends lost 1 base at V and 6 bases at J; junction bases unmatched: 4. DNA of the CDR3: TGTGCCAGCAGCTTAGACAGGGGGCCAGGCAATGAGCAGTTCTTC. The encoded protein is CASSLDRGPGNEQFF.